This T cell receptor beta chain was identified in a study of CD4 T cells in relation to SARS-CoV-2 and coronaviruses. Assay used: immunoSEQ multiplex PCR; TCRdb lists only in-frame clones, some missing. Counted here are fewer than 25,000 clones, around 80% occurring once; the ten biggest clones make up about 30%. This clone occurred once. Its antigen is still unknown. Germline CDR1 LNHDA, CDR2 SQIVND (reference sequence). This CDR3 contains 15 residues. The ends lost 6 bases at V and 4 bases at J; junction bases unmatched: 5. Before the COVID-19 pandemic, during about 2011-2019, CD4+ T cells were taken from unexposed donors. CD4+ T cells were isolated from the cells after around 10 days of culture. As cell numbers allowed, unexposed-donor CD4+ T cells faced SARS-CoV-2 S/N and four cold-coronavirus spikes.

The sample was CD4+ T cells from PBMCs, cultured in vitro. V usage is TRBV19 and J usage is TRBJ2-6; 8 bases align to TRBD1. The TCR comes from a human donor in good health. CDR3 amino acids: CASSRDRPGANVLTF. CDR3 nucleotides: TGTGCCAGTAGCAGGGACAGGCCCGGGGCCAACGTCCTGACTTTC.